The present TCR beta chain was sequenced within a study of breast tumors, draining lymph nodes, adjacent tissues. General observations from the study: Luminal-like breast cancer showed significantly greater tumor-nontumor repertoire similarity than basal-like breast cancer did. Compared with lymph nodes, tumors were less diverse; compared with nontumor tissue, more.

Axillary draining lymph nodes of breast cancer patients supplied the node samples. Trimming removed 5 bases from V and 5 bases from J; junction bases left unmatched: 9. The length of the CDR3 is 15 residues. CDR1 is SGHVS and CDR2 is FQNEAQ in the germline V gene. MiXCR, applied by TCRdb to the multiplex PCR reads, yields one record per CDR3 protein. The profile shows about 230,000 distinct CDR3 sequences, roughly 32% of them singletons. In this sample, this clonotype turned up many times. The antigen is undetermined. The sequencing input was axillary lymph node tissue. The V call is TRBV7-8, the J call TRBJ2-5, with 9 bases aligning to TRBD1. The clonotype originates from a female donor with breast cancer. Some clones in this sample may be carry-over from other donors' samples. CDR3 sequence (DNA): TGTGCCAGCAGCCCGTGGACAGGGGTGGGGGAGACCCAGTACTTC. Its protein is CASSPWTGVGETQYF.